The 32 T cell receptor beta chains reported below all come from one sample, sequenced in a study of cytomegalovirus exposure and HLA in healthy donors (dated by TCRdb to the late 2010s). The method was the immunoSEQ multiplex PCR assay. For the multiplex PCR, a mixture combining 60 forward primers for TCR Vbeta segments and 13 reverse primers for TCR Jbeta segments was used. What TCRdb holds here is the immuneACCESS table cut down to in-frame rearrangements. Part of the clones is not present; checked against another copy, under half of the missing clones reflect an unresolved V gene, and the others are unexplained. In all, the sample holds some 140,000 clones, and approximately 77% of those were seen once. Over 1.3% of the sample is in the top ten clones. Sequencing was performed on PBMCs. The origin of the receptors is a woman in her 40s in good health and CMV-seronegative.

This clone was seen just once. The chain carries TRBV6-6 and TRBJ2-7; D perhaps matches TRBD1 (6 bases). Germline CDR1 MNHNY, CDR2 SVGAGI (reference sequence). Trimming removed 4 bases from V and 6 bases from J, with 16 bases in between. CDR3 length: 14 amino acids. CDR3 region: CASSFSWGQGEQYF. In DNA, the CDR3 is TGTGCCAGCAGTTTTAGTTGGGGGCAGGGCGAGCAGTACTTC.

The rearrangement links TRBV5-4 to TRBJ1-2; D is possibly TRBD1 (5 bases). V dropped 0 bases and J dropped 2 bases, with 5 bases sitting between them. The CDR3 contains 13 residues. Per germline, CDR1 SGHNT and CDR2 YYREEE (reference sequence). This chain's CDR3 is CASSLDRNYGYTF. The CDR3 bases are TGTGCCAGCAGCTTGGACAGGAACTATGGCTACACCTTC.

V gene TRBV6-6 combines with J gene TRBJ1-4; TRBD1 aligns across 8 bases. V trimming: 10 bases; J trimming: 5 bases; junction bases outside the gene matches: 6. Per the germline V gene, CDR1 is MNHNY and CDR2 is SVGAGI (reference sequence). The CDR3 has 13 amino acids. CDR3 sequence: CAIRTGNNEKLFF. The CDR3 DNA reads TGTGCCATCCGGACAGGGAACAATGAAAAACTGTTTTTT.

The chain carries TRBV4-2 and TRBJ1-2, with 10 nucleotides matching TRBD1. Germline V gives CDR1 LGHNA, CDR2 YNFKEQ. The ends lost 3 bases at V and 7 bases at J; junction bases unmatched: 8. This CDR3 is 15 amino acids long. CDR3 in amino acids: CASSQEDRGLSGYTF. The CDR3 bases are TGTGCCAGCAGCCAGGAAGACAGGGGGCTGAGTGGCTACACCTTC.

This chain joins TRBV5-6 and TRBJ1-3; D gene ambiguous. The CDR3 runs 13 residues. Trimming pared 0 bases from V and 5 bases from J, leaving 6 bases between. Germline V CDR1 and CDR2: SGHDT, YYEEEE. The CDR3 sequence is CASSLGRRNTIYF. The CDR3 DNA is TGTGCCAGCAGCTTGGGCAGGCGAAACACCATATATTTT.

The chain joins TRBV19 to TRBJ2-3; 8 nucleotides align to TRBD2. The CDR3 consists of 18 residues. V dropped 3 bases and J dropped 2; count of bases not matched to a gene: 13. Germline CDR1 reads LNHDA; CDR2 reads SQIVND (reference sequence). The CDR3 loop reads CASSMKRSAGGTTDTQYF. CDR3 DNA sequence: TGTGCCAGTAGTATGAAACGTTCGGCGGGGGGAACCACAGATACGCAGTATTTT.

This clone has more than one count but fewer than ten. The V and J genes are TRBV27 and TRBJ2-7, with TRBD2 matching over 8 bases. This CDR3 is 14 amino acids long. V gave up 1 base and J gave up 4 bases; unmatched junction bases: 3. Germline V lookup: CDR1 MNHEY, CDR2 SMNVEV (reference sequence). The CDR3: CASSLWASGYEQYF. The CDR3 DNA follows: TGTGCCAGCAGTTTATGGGCTAGCGGGTACGAGCAGTACTTC.

With respect to this clone: The germline gene is not matched at one end of the junction; a read error may be the cause. This rearrangement joins TRBV7-9 to TRBJ1-2; the D gene is possibly TRBD1 (6 bases). The CDR3 consists of 18 residues. Per the germline V gene, CDR1 is SEHNR and CDR2 is FQNEAQ (reference sequence). CDR3 nucleotides: TGTTCCAGCAGCTTAGGGACACAGGTCCTTGGGGCAAACTATGGCTACACCTTC. The encoded protein is CSSSLGTQVLGANYGYTF.

The rearrangement links TRBV5-1 to TRBJ2-7, with 11 bases that match TRBD1. The V segment lost 0 bases and the J segment 5 bases; nucleotides outside the gene matches: 10. This CDR3 region has 17 residues. CDR1 and CDR2 from the germline V gene are SGHRS and YFSETQ. The DNA of the CDR3 is TGCGCCAGCAGCTTGGCCCCTCGGGACAGGGGGGCCCACGAGCAGTACTTC. Its protein is CASSLAPRDRGAHEQYF.

The chain links TRBV2 to TRBJ1-1; D remains unclear. The V end was cut by 9 bases, the J end by 0 bases, with 8 bases between. The V gene's germline CDR1 is SNHLY and CDR2 FYNNEI. This CDR3 comprises 12 residues. DNA of the CDR3: TGTGCCAGTCAACAGCTGAACACTGAAGCTTTCTTT. Its protein product is CASQQLNTEAFF.

This clone was detected only a few times. This chain links TRBV5-1 with TRBJ1-6, with D possibly TRBD1 on 6 matching bases. Per germline, CDR1 SGHRS and CDR2 YFSETQ. This CDR3 is 16 amino acids long. Deletions cut 1 base from V and 6 bases from J, with 14 bases between. CDR3 region: CASSLLQGGSNSPLHF. The CDR3 nucleotides read TGCGCCAGCAGCTTGTTACAGGGTGGATCTAATTCACCCCTCCACTTT.

The chain uses TRBV27 and TRBJ1-3; D possibly corresponds to TRBD1 (5 bases). This CDR3 is 14 amino acids long. Trimming cost V 6 bases and J 0 bases, with 9 bases left between them. Germline CDR1 and CDR2: MNHEY and SMNVEV (reference sequence). The CDR3 DNA follows: TGTGCCAGCAGCACGGACACCTCTGGAAACACCATATATTTT. It yields the protein CASSTDTSGNTIYF.

V gene TRBV27 combines with J gene TRBJ2-1, with 8 bases fitting TRBD1. Germline V CDR1 and CDR2: MNHEY, SMNVEV (reference sequence). The CDR3 consists of 16 residues. With V trimmed by 1 base and J by 4 bases, 6 bases remained unmatched. The CDR3 reads CASSLYAGQVYNEQFF. CDR3 sequence (DNA): TGTGCCAGCAGTTTATATGCGGGACAGGTTTACAATGAGCAGTTCTTC.

V usage is TRBV2 and J usage is TRBJ1-5; no clear D gene. This CDR3 has 15 amino acids. CDR1 SNHLY and CDR2 FYNNEI come from the germline V gene. V was cut by 5 bases and J by 0 bases, with 11 bases left in between. CDR3 in amino acids: CASSRDTDSNQPQHF. CDR3 sequence (DNA): TGTGCCAGCAGTAGAGACACCGATAGCAATCAGCCCCAGCATTTT.

The gene calls are TRBV6-1 and TRBJ1-4; tentatively, D is TRBD1 (5 bases). Germline V CDR1 and CDR2: MNHNS, SASEGT. V shed 0 bases and J shed 4 bases, with 9 bases lying between them. This CDR3 has 15 residues. The CDR3 reads CASSEARGYNEKLFF. As DNA, the CDR3 is TGTGCCAGCAGTGAAGCAAGGGGTTATAATGAAAAACTGTTTTTT.

The V gene is TRBV9, the J gene TRBJ1-3, with 10 positions matching TRBD1. The CDR3 length is 15 residues. V lost 4 bases and J lost 4; bases outside the gene matches: 5. CDR1 and CDR2 from the germline V gene are SGDLS and YYNGEE. CDR3 loop: CASSSGTGVGNTIYF. CDR3 DNA: TGTGCCAGCAGCTCCGGGACAGGGGTCGGAAACACCATATATTTT.

This chain links TRBV27 with TRBJ2-1, with 10 positions matching TRBD2. Germline CDR1 and CDR2: MNHEY and SMNVEV (reference sequence). V gave up 3 bases and J gave up 8 bases; unmatched junction bases: 7. The CDR3 loop spans 15 amino acids. The CDR3 nucleotides read TGTGCCAGCAGTTTTAGCGGGGGGAGCCTGTATGAGCAGTTCTTC. This encodes CASSFSGGSLYEQFF.

This rearrangement joins TRBV6-5 to TRBJ2-3; 10 nucleotides line up with TRBD2. After removal of 2 bases from V and 2 bases from J, the junction contained 4 bases not matched to a gene. CDR1 MNHEY and CDR2 SVGAGI come from the germline V gene. This CDR3 has 16 residues. The CDR3 loop reads CASSYVSGGYTDTQYF. The CDR3 nucleotides are TGTGCCAGCAGTTACGTTAGCGGGGGGTACACAGATACGCAGTATTTT.

J is TRBJ1-2 and V is TRBV5-1, with D unresolved. Trimming removed 0 bases at V and 2 bases at J, with 8 bases between. Germline-derived CDR1 and CDR2 are SGHRS and YFSETQ. CDR3 length equals 14 residues. CDR3 bases: TGCGCCAGCAGCTTGGTCGGTGAGAACTATGGCTACACCTTC. Amino acid sequence: CASSLVGENYGYTF.

The chain has TRBV7-8 and TRBJ1-5, with D perhaps TRBD1 (6 bases). Deletions cut 2 bases from V and 3 bases from J, with 8 bases between. In germline, CDR1 is SGHVS, CDR2 FQNEAQ. The CDR3 loop spans 14 amino acids. The CDR3 is CASSLRQVNQPQHF. Here the CDR3 DNA reads TGTGCCAGCAGCTTACGACAGGTCAATCAGCCCCAGCATTTT.

Concerning this clone itself: An end of the junction differs from the germline gene, which may be a read error. V and J are TRBV7-9 and TRBJ1-2; tentative D call: TRBD1 (5 bases). This CDR3 contains 16 residues. The germline V gene encodes CDR1 SEHNR and CDR2 FQNEAQ (reference sequence). CDR3 region: CASTPVVTVRGYGYPF. The CDR3 nucleotides read TGTGCCAGCACCCCCGTTGTGACGGTGCGGGGCTATGGCTACCCCTTC.

This clone appeared a few times. The chain recombines TRBV6-6 with TRBJ2-3; 8 nucleotides match TRBD2. CDR3 length: 14 amino acids. The V gene's germline CDR1 is MNHNY and CDR2 SVGAGI (reference sequence). The CDR3 bases are TGTGCAATCCGGGCGGGGGGATACACAGATACGCAGTATTTT. It encodes CAIRAGGYTDTQYF.

This chain connects TRBV29-1 to TRBJ2-3; tentatively, D is TRBD1 (5 bases). This CDR3 has 15 amino acids. In germline, CDR1 is SQVTM, CDR2 ANQGSEA. V was pared by 0 bases and J by 2 bases, with 12 bases between. CDR3 protein: CSVEDPREHTDTQYF. The CDR3, as DNA: TGCAGCGTTGAAGATCCCAGGGAACACACAGATACGCAGTATTTT.

The chain couples TRBV7-6 to TRBJ2-1; D is unclear. The ends were cut back, 0 bases at V and 10 bases at J, with 10 bases in the middle. CDR1 and CDR2 from the germline V gene are SGHVS and FNYEAQ. The CDR3 is made up of 13 amino acids. The DNA for the CDR3 is TGTGCCAGCAGCTTAGCTTTGTACTCAGAGCAGTTCTTC. It codes for CASSLALYSEQFF.

The V and J genes are TRBV11-2 and TRBJ2-2; a weak D match, TRBD2 (6 bases). This CDR3 comprises 12 residues. V lost 11 bases and J 6 bases, leaving 13 bases between the germline ends. Germline-derived CDR1 and CDR2 are SGHAT and FQNNGV. The CDR3 nucleotides are TGTGCCTCGAGCGGGTTTTCCGGGGAGCTGTTTTTT. This gives the protein CASSGFSGELFF.

This clone was detected a few times. A junction boundary mismatches the germline segment, possibly from a read error. V and J are TRBV13 and TRBJ1-4; D is unresolved. Germline assignment: CDR1 PRHDT and CDR2 FYEKMQ (reference sequence). The CDR3 covers 8 residues. Here the CDR3 reads CASSVEIF. In nucleotides, the CDR3 is TGTGCCAGCAGCGTCGAGATTTTT.

The chain recombines TRBV4-1 with TRBJ1-5; possible D gene TRBD1, 6 bases. V was shortened by 6 bases and J by 6 bases, with 27 bases between the two germline ends. The CDR3 covers 18 residues. CDR1 is MGHRA and CDR2 is YSYEKL in the germline V gene. CDR3 sequence (DNA): TGCGCCAGCAGTCTCGGGGGGGCAAGAGGGTCTACTGGTCAGCCCCAGCATTTT. Amino acid sequence: CASSLGGARGSTGQPQHF.

The gene calls are TRBV7-2 and TRBJ1-4, with D possibly matching TRBD1 (6 bases). The V and J ends lost 5 bases and 9 bases respectively, with 25 bases between them. This CDR3 region has 17 residues. Per germline, CDR1 SGHTA and CDR2 FQGNSA. The CDR3 loop reads CASSQYGLGTTGKKLFF. In DNA form, the CDR3 reads TGTGCCAGCAGCCAATATGGGTTAGGTACGACAGGCAAAAAACTGTTTTTT.

This chain links TRBV7-2 with TRBJ1-2; weak D call: TRBD1 (5 bases). CDR1 and CDR2 from the germline V gene are SGHTA and FQGNSA. The CDR3 covers 14 residues. V was shortened by 5 bases and J by 3 bases, with 13 bases between the two germline ends. The CDR3 region has the DNA TGTGCCAGCAGCCCACCGGGACTCTACTATGGCTACACCTTC. Its protein product is CASSPPGLYYGYTF.

The V gene is TRBV30, the J gene TRBJ1-2; 9 bases are shared with TRBD1. CDR3 size: 12 residues. The junction had 4 bases not matched to a gene; V was cut back by 3 bases and J by 8 bases. Germline values: CDR1 GTSNPN, CDR2 SVGIG (reference sequence). The CDR3 sequence is CAWSMTGGGYTF. The CDR3 nucleotides are TGTGCCTGGAGCATGACAGGGGGAGGCTACACCTTC.

The gene calls are TRBV28 and TRBJ1-2; D uncertain. The V and J ends lost 3 bases and 4 bases respectively, with 9 bases between them. The CDR3 covers 13 residues. Germline values: CDR1 MDHEN, CDR2 SYDVKM. The CDR3 protein is CASSFAVGYGYTF. The CDR3 DNA is TGTGCCAGCAGTTTCGCGGTCGGCTATGGCTACACCTTC.

This chain links TRBV11-3 with TRBJ2-3; a possible D gene is TRBD2 (5 bases). CDR1 and CDR2 (germline): SGHNT, YENEEA. The germline V and J ends were trimmed by 5 bases and 10 bases, with 16 bases remaining between them. CDR3 size: 13 residues. The CDR3 loop is CASSLNRETAQYF. Here the CDR3 DNA reads TGTGCCAGCAGCCTCAACCGGGAAACTGCGCAGTATTTT.